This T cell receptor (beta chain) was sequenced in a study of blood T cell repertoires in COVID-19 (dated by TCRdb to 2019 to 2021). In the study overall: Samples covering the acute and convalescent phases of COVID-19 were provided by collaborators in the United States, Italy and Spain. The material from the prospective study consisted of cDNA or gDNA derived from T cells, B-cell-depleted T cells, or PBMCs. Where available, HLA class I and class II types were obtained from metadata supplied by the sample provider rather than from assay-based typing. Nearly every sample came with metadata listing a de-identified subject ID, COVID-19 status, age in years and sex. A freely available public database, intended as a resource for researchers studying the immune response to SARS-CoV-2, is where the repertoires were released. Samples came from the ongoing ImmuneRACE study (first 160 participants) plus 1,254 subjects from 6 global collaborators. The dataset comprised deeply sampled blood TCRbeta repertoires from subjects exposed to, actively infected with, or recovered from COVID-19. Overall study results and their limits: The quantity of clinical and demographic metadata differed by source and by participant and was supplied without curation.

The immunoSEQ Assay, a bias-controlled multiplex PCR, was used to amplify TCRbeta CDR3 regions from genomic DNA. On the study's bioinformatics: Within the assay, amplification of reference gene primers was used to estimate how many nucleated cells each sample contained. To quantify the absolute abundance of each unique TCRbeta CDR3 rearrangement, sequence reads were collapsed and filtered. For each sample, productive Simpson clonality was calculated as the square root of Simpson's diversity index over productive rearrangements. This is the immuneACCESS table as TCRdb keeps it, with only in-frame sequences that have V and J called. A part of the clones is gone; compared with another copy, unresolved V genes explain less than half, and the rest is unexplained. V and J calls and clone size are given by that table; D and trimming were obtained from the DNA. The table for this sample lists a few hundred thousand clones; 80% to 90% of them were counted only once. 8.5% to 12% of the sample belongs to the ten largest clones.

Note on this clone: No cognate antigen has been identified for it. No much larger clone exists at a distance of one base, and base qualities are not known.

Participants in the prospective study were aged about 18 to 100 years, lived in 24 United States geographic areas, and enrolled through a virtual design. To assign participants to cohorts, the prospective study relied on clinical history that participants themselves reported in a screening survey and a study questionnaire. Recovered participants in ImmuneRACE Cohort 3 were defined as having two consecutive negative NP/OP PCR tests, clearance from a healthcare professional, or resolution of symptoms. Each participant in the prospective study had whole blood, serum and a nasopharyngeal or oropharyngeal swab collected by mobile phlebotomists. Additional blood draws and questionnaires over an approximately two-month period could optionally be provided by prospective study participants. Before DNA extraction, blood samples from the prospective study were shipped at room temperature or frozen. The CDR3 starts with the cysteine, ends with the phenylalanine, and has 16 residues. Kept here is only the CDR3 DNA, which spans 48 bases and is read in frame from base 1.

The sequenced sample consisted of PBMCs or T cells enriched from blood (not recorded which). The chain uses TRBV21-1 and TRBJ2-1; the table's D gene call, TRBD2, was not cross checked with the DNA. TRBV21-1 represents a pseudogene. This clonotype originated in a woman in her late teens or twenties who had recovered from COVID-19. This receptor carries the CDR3 CASSKGREGTYNEQFF. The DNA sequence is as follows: TGTGCCAGCAGCAAAGGGAGGGAAGGGACCTACAATGAGCAGTTCTTC.